The 10 T cell receptor beta chains listed next were all sequenced from one sample in a study of cytotoxic CD8 clonotypes in ibrutinib-treated CLL. Sequenced by immunoSEQ multiplex PCR; TCRdb stores in-frame clones only, minus some. The sample contains a few hundred thousand clones, just under 80% of which appear only once. This specimen consisted of PBMCs, obtained before ibrutinib treatment. Receptor source: a human donor with chronic lymphocytic leukemia.

The genes are TRBV5-5 and TRBJ1-4; D ambiguous. V was trimmed by 0 bases and J by 5 bases, leaving 8 bases between them. Germline V gives CDR1 SGHKS, CDR2 YYEKEE (reference sequence). The CDR3 totals 14 residues. CDR3 bases: TGTGCCAGCAGCTTGGGGCCGGAAAATGAAAAACTGTTTTTT. It specifies CASSLGPENEKLFF. The full variable domain, with the rest looked up from reference TRBV5-5 and TRBJ1-4, is DAGVTQSPTHLIKTRGQQVTLRCSPISGHKSVSWYQQVLGQGPQFIFQYYEKEERGRGNFPDRFSARQFPNYSSELNVNALLLGDSALYLCASSLGPENEKLFFGSGTQLSVL.

Only a few counts were recorded for this clone. V usage is TRBV28 and J usage is TRBJ2-2; D is unclear. This CDR3 is built from 12 residues. V was clipped by 2 bases and J by 6 bases, with 4 bases between them. Germline-derived CDR1 and CDR2 are MDHEN and SYDVKM. CDR3 in amino acids: CASSLPPGELFF. The CDR3 bases are TGTGCCAGCAGTTTACCGCCCGGGGAGCTGTTTTTT. Based on the CDR3 plus reference TRBV28 and TRBJ2-2, the full variable domain is DVKVTQSSRYLVKRTGEKVFLECVQDMDHENMFWYRQDPGLGLRLIYFSYDVKMKEKGDIPEGYSVSREKKERFSLILESASTNQTSMYLCASSLPPGELFFGEGSRLTVL.

This sequence joins TRBV4-2 and TRBJ2-7; 10 nucleotides align to TRBD2. Germline V CDR1 and CDR2: LGHNA, YNFKEQ. CDR3 length: 17 residues. After removal of 1 base from V and 2 bases from J, the junction contained 8 bases not matched to a gene. CDR3 bases: TGTGCCAGCAGCCAAGGAACCCAGGGACTAGCGACCTACGAGCAGTACTTC. Amino acids: CASSQGTQGLATYEQYF.

As for this clone: Within the sample, other DNA sequences also encode this same CDR3. The chain has TRBV6-5 and TRBJ2-7, with D maybe TRBD2 (5 bases). There are 14 residues in the CDR3. Germline loops: CDR1 MNHEY, CDR2 SVGAGI. V lost 0 bases, J lost 0 bases, and 6 bases lay in between. The DNA for the CDR3 is TGTGCCAGCAGTTACTCGGGGAGCTCCTACGAGCAGTACTTC. Translated, it gives CASSYSGSSYEQYF.

The J gene is TRBJ1-5, the V gene TRBV27, with 8 nucleotides matching TRBD1. Germline V gene lookup returns CDR1 MNHEY and CDR2 SMNVEV (reference sequence). CDR3 length: 14 amino acids. Trimming cost V 4 bases and J 3 bases; bases outside gene matches: 2. CDR3: CASSSQGDNQPQHF. The CDR3 bases are TGTGCCAGCAGTTCACAGGGGGACAATCAGCCCCAGCATTTT.

The CDR3 sequence: CASSQTHYSTDTQYF. In DNA form, the CDR3 reads TGCGCCAGCAGCCAGACACATTATAGCACAGATACGCAGTATTTT. The chain links TRBV5-1 to TRBJ2-3; no definite D call. The ends were cut back, 4 bases at V and 0 bases at J, with 12 bases in the middle. The CDR3 has 15 residues. Germline CDR1 is SGHRS and CDR2 is YFSETQ.

V usage is TRBV15 and J usage is TRBJ1-1; D is undetermined. Germline loops: CDR1 LNHNV, CDR2 YYDKDF (reference sequence). Trimming removed 3 bases at V and 3 bases at J, with 11 bases between. The CDR3 is 14 residues long. DNA for the CDR3: TGTGCCACCAGCAGGGATGGAGGGTACACTGAAGCTTTCTTT. This sequence encodes CATSRDGGYTEAFF.

This chain links TRBV13 with TRBJ2-5; D might be TRBD2 (6 bases). CDR3 length: 16 residues. From germline, CDR1 is PRHDT and CDR2 FYEKMQ (reference sequence). V was clipped by 5 bases and J by 0 bases, with 16 bases between them. The CDR3 sequence: CASSQEVLANQETQYF. Written as DNA, the CDR3 is TGTGCCAGCAGCCAAGAGGTCCTAGCGAACCAAGAGACCCAGTACTTC.

The gene calls are TRBV4-3 and TRBJ2-1, with TRBD1 matching 7 bases. V dropped 0 bases and J dropped 3; count of bases not matched to a gene: 8. The germline gives CDR1 LGHNA, CDR2 YSLEER. The CDR3 totals 17 residues. CDR3 amino acids: CASSQDPGTDIYNEQFF. The DNA of the CDR3 is TGCGCCAGCAGCCAAGACCCTGGGACAGACATCTACAATGAGCAGTTCTTC.

V and J are TRBV25-1 and TRBJ2-3; a possible D gene is TRBD2 (6 bases). Germline assignment: CDR1 MGHDK and CDR2 SYGVNS. The CDR3 is 17 amino acids. Trimming removed 4 bases at V and 2 bases at J, with 19 bases between. CDR3 loop: CASSVGGAEGLTDTQYF. CDR3 sequence (DNA): TGTGCCAGCAGTGTAGGAGGGGCGGAGGGCCTCACAGATACGCAGTATTTT.